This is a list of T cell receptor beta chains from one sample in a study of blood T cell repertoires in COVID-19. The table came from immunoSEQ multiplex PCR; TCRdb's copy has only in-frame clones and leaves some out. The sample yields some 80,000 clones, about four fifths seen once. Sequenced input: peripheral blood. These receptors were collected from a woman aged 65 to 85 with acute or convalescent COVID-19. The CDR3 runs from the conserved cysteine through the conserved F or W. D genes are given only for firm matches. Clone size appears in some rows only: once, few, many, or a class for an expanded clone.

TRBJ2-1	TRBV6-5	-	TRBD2	CASGRLGRAGNEQFF
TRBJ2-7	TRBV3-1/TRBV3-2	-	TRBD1	CASSQDSGTGKIYEQYF
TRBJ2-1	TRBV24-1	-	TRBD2	CATGASGIKMQFF
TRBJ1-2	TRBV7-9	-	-	CASSQDFSDGYTF
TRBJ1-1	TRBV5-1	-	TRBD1	CASSLENRDRGEAFF
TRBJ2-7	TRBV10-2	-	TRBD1	CASSAPELPGTGYEQYF
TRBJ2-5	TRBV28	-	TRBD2	CASSYGEREDQETQYF
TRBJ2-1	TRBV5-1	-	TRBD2	CASSPTSGSIDEQFF
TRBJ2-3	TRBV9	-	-	CASSGPVKGQTLTDTQYF
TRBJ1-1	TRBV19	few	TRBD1	CASSFQRDRFHAFF
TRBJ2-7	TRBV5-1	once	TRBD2	CASSSLGLGSAEYF
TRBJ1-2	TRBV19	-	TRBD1	CASIGAGGMPSF
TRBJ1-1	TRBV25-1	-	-	CASIGPARWNTEAFF
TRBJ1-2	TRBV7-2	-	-	CASSLNPVNYGYTF
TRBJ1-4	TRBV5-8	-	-	CASSLVMAGGEKLFF
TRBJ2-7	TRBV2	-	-	CASSGEASSYEQYF
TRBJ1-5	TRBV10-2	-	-	CASSHGGNQPQHF
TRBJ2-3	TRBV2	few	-	CASSDRGAGSTDTQYF
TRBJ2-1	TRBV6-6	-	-	CASSGDNSYNEQFF
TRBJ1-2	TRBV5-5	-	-	CASSFRQESPIYYGYTF
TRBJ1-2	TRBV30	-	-	CAWTQWGLYGYTF
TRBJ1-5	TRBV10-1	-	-	CASSESTNQPQHF
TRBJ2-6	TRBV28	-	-	CASSFNPGGGSGANVLTF
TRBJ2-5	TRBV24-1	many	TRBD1	CATRRDRSQETQYF
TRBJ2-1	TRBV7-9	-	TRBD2	CASSSSGRNGEQFF
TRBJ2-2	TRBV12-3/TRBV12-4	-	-	CASRWGAGELFF
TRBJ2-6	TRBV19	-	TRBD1	CASSIGGRGPGANVLTF
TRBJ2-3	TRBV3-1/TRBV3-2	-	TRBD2	CASSQLAGLADTQYF
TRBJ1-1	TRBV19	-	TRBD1	CASSTTGDTEAFF
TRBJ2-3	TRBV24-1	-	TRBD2	CATSDLRGRGTDTQYF
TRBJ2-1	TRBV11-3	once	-	CASSLDSNEQFF
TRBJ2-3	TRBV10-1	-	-	CASSESPGTDTQYF
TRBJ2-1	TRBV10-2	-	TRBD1	CASTEGGHISPDQFF
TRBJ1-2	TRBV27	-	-	CASREAVGYGYTF
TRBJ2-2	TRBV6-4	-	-	CASSDSTTENTGELFF
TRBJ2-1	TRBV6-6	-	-	CASSRPGNEQFF
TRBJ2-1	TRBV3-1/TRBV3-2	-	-	CASSQGGGPNEQFF
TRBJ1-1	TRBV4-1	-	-	CASSQVSYRVKNTEAFF
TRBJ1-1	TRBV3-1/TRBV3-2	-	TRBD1	CASGGQGLRNTEAFF
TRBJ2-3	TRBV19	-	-	CASSRVPGDTQYF
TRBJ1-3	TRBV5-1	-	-	CASSLDGAPSSGNTIYF
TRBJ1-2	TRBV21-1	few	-	CASSKANGTGYNYGYTF
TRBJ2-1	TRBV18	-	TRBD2	CASSPRGGTYNEQFF
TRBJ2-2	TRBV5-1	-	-	CASSLAAAGATGELFF
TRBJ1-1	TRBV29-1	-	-	CSVRQDDWAEAFF
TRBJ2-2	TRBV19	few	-	CASSITGELFF
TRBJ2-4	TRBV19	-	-	CASSIGAGIAKNIQYF
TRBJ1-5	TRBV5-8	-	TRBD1	CASSLALSSDRADQPQHF
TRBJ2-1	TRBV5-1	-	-	CASSLEVAGTYNEQFF
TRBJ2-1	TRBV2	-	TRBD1	CASWDSYNEQFF
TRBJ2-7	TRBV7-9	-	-	CASSLETRINEQYF
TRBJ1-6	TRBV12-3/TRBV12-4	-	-	CASSLTGNSPLHF
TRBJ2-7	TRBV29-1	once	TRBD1	CSVEPGTGGDEQYF